The clone carrying this T cell receptor beta chain was observed a few times. These data belong to a study of blood T cell repertoires in COVID-19. Study context: Acute and convalescent COVID-19 samples came from the United States, Italy and Spain. Sources were T cells, B-cell-depleted T cells, or PBMCs; the material itself was cDNA or gDNA.

The repertoire was sequenced with immunoSEQ multiplex PCR; TCRdb's copy has only in-frame clones and lacks some. The top ten clones hold around 7.2% of a sample with 200,000 to 300,000 clones, 75% to 85% of them seen once. Seattle participants joined during active infection and were tracked over time. The germline V gene encodes CDR1 SEHNR and CDR2 FQNEAQ (reference sequence). Trimming cost V 4 bases and J 5 bases; bases outside gene matches: 4. The CDR3 contains 14 residues. The sequencing sample was made of peripheral blood. This clonotype originated in a woman of 80 years or more with COVID-19, enrolled during active disease. The chain couples TRBV7-9 to TRBJ1-1, with 10 bases fitting TRBD1. DNA for the CDR3: TGTGCCAGCAGCTCTTGGGACAGGGGAACTGAAGCTTTCTTT. Translating it yields CASSSWDRGTEAFF. The variable domain in full, completed from reference TRBV7-9 and TRBJ1-1, reads DTGVSQNPRHKITKRGQNVTFRCDPISEHNRLYWYRQTLGQGPEFLTYFQNEAQLEKSRLLSDRFSAERPKGSFSTLEIQRTEQGDSAMYLCASSSWDRGTEAFFGQGTRLTVV.